The rows below give T cell receptor beta chains drawn from one sample of a study of blood T cell repertoires in COVID-19. Using immunoSEQ multiplex PCR, the repertoire was profiled, and TCRdb retains in-frame clones only, with some absent. The sample lists 200,000 to 250,000 clones; approximately 90% were seen once. The source material was peripheral blood. The receptors were sampled from a woman aged 50 to 60 with COVID-19, enrolled during active disease. CDR3s include the opening cysteine and the closing phenylalanine or tryptophan. The D gene is left open where the match is weak. Expanded clones get a size class; other rows say once, few or many, or leave the size out.

V,length,J,D,size,CDR3,DNA
TRBV2,14,TRBJ1-1,.,.,CASSVRGGDTEAFF,TGTGCCAGCAGTGTTAGAGGGGGGGACACTGAAGCTTTCTTT
TRBV28,14,TRBJ1-1,.,.,CASSDRNLNTEAFF,TGTGCCAGCAGTGACAGGAACCTGAACACTGAAGCTTTCTTT
TRBV7-2,15,TRBJ2-1,TRBD2,.,CASAPSGVSYNEQFF,TGTGCCAGCGCCCCTAGCGGGGTTTCCTACAATGAGCAGTTCTTC
TRBV28,15,TRBJ2-2,TRBD1,.,CASSLGTGGRGELFF,TGTGCCAGCAGCCTGGGGACAGGGGGACGGGGGGAGCTGTTTTTT
TRBV28,15,TRBJ1-2,.,once,CASTIQALPIYGYTF,TGTGCCAGCACCATACAGGCCCTGCCTATCTATGGTTACACCTTC
TRBV19,14,TRBJ2-7,.,.,CASTPDRPPYEQYF,TGTGCCAGTACCCCCGACAGGCCACCCTACGAGCAGTACTTC
TRBV19,14,TRBJ1-5,TRBD1,once,CASSPRQGPQPQHF,TGTGCCAGTAGTCCCCGACAGGGGCCCCAGCCCCAGCATTTT
TRBV6-5,16,TRBJ1-4,TRBD1,.,CASSYTGGHDNEKLFF,TGTGCCAGCAGTTACACAGGGGGCCATGATAATGAAAAACTGTTTTTT
TRBV12-3/TRBV12-4,11,TRBJ2-5,.,.,CASSIQETQYF,TGTGCCAGCAGCATCCAAGAGACCCAGTACTTC
TRBV21-1,13,TRBJ2-5,.,.,CASLRDNQETQYF,TGTGCCAGCCTTAGGGACAACCAAGAGACCCAGTACTTC
TRBV6-5,15,TRBJ1-5,.,.,CASREGTKSNQPQHF,TGTGCCAGCAGGGAGGGAACGAAGAGCAATCAGCCCCAGCATTTT
TRBV7-2,18,TRBJ2-7,TRBD1,.,CASSLPTLWGQGAYEQYF,TGTGCCAGCAGCTTACCCACCCTTTGGGGACAGGGGGCCTACGAGCAGTACTTC
TRBV6-2/TRBV6-3,16,TRBJ2-5,.,.,CASSSTGPLRGETQYF,TGTGCCAGCAGTTCGACCGGACCTTTAAGGGGAGAGACCCAGTACTTC
TRBV5-4,13,TRBJ1-1,.,once,CASSYQGRTEAFF,TGTGCCAGCAGCTATCAGGGTAGAACTGAAGCTTTCTTT
TRBV12-3/TRBV12-4,13,TRBJ1-2,.,.,CASSPRDTYGYTF,TGTGCCAGCAGTCCTCGAGACACCTATGGCTACACCTTC
TRBV19,15,TRBJ2-7,TRBD2,.,CASSMPGGSPYEQYF,TGTGCCAGTAGTATGCCGGGAGGGAGTCCCTACGAGCAGTACTTC
TRBV4-2,15,TRBJ2-3,TRBD2,.,CASSLTLAGEDTQYF,TGTGCCAGCAGCCTTACTTTAGCGGGGGAAGATACGCAGTATTTT
TRBV3-1/TRBV3-2,14,TRBJ1-2,TRBD1,.,CASSSAGGGYGYTF,TGTGCCAGCAGCTCTGCAGGGGGCGGCTATGGCTACACCTTC
TRBV30,13,TRBJ2-7,TRBD1,.,CAWSPGQAYEQYF,TGTGCCTGGAGTCCGGGACAGGCCTACGAGCAGTACTTC
TRBV25-1,12,TRBJ2-1,.,.,CASGTRYNEQFF,TGTGCCAGCGGGACACGGTACAATGAGCAGTTCTTC
TRBV5-1,12,TRBJ1-1,.,.,CASRGGNTEAFF,TGCGCCAGCCGAGGGGGGAACACTGAAGCTTTCTTT
TRBV2,15,TRBJ2-2,TRBD1,.,CASTPHRGNTGELFF,TGTGCCAGCACTCCCCACAGGGGGAACACCGGGGAGCTGTTTTTT
TRBV9,15,TRBJ1-3,.,once,CASSVGEGAGNTIYF,TGTGCCAGCAGCGTTGGAGAGGGGGCTGGAAACACCATATATTTT
TRBV5-1,15,TRBJ1-2,TRBD1,few,CASSLDEGAGYGYTF,TGCGCCAGCAGCTTGGACGAGGGGGCAGGCTATGGCTACACCTTC
TRBV4-3,14,TRBJ1-4,.,.,CASSQDNQGEKLFF,TGCGCCAGCAGCCAAGACAACCAGGGGGAAAAACTGTTTTTT
TRBV6-4,14,TRBJ2-7,.,.,CASIRGGRDLEQYF,TGTGCCAGCATTAGGGGGGGCCGGGATCTCGAGCAGTACTTC
TRBV11-2,12,TRBJ1-2,.,.,CASSLEGRDYTF,TGTGCCAGCAGCTTAGAAGGGAGAGACTACACCTTC
TRBV5-4,16,TRBJ2-3,TRBD2,.,CASSPAAGGLTDTQYF,TGTGCCAGCAGCCCCGCAGCGGGGGGCCTCACAGATACGCAGTATTTT
TRBV2,14,TRBJ1-5,.,.,CASRPGNSNQPQHF,TGTGCCAGCAGGCCAGGGAATAGCAATCAGCCCCAGCATTTT
TRBV7-9,16,TRBJ1-3,TRBD1,many,CASSSSGGTAGNTIYF,TGTGCCAGCAGCTCCAGCGGGGGGACAGCTGGAAACACCATATATTTT
TRBV7-9,15,TRBJ2-1,.,.,CASSRRLGSYNEQFF,TGTGCCAGCAGTCGCAGACTAGGAAGTTACAATGAGCAGTTCTTC
TRBV9,15,TRBJ1-3,TRBD1,.,CASSLQGAGGHTIYF,TGTGCCAGCAGTCTACAGGGGGCGGGTGGACACACCATATATTTT
TRBV7-2,14,TRBJ2-7,TRBD1,.,CASSSSGTGYEQYF,TGTGCCAGCAGCTCCTCCGGGACAGGTTACGAGCAGTACTTC
TRBV7-9,18,TRBJ1-1,TRBD1,.,CASSPNLWEGQGNTEAFF,TGTGCCAGCAGCCCCAACCTGTGGGAGGGACAGGGGAACACTGAAGCTTTCTTT
TRBV15,12,TRBJ1-6,.,.,CASATGNSPLHF,TGTGCCTCGGCAACAGGGAATTCACCCCTCCACTTT
TRBV3-1/TRBV3-2,14,TRBJ2-1,TRBD2,.,CASSPSGGRNEQFF,TGTGCCAGCTCCCCGTCGGGGGGGCGGAATGAGCAGTTCTTC
TRBV21-1,16,TRBJ2-1,.,.,CASSKGRTRRVGEQFF,TGTGCCAGCAGCAAAGGGCGGACAAGGAGGGTTGGAGAGCAGTTCTTC
TRBV9,14,TRBJ1-5,.,.,CASSSGFSSQPQHF,TGTGCCAGCAGCTCCGGGTTCTCAAGCCAGCCCCAGCATTTT
TRBV29-1,13,TRBJ2-5,.,.,CSVEKARGETQYF,TGCAGCGTTGAAAAGGCGAGAGGGGAGACCCAGTACTTC
TRBV19,14,TRBJ1-2,.,.,CASSIEGRYYGYTF,TGTGCCAGTAGTATAGAGGGCCGCTACTATGGCTACACCTTC
TRBV5-5,18,TRBJ1-5,.,.,CASSFRGVIEYSNQPQHF,TGTGCCAGCAGCTTCCGGGGGGTTATAGAATATAGCAATCAGCCCCAGCATTTT